This TCR beta chain was identified during a study of early T cells in non-severe SARS-CoV-2 infection. Study background: Alpha and beta chains were unpaired, from unsorted whole-blood bulk RNA. Notes on the study in general: Missing private and CD4 specificities, VDJdb matching favored anti-spike CD8 responses.

The TCR library protocol attached unique molecular identifiers to the individual cDNA molecules. TCRdb passed the 5' RACE reads through MiXCR, listing each CDR3 protein once. Of about 44,000 distinct CDR3 sequences listed, about 6.5% are singletons. CDR1 is MNHNY and CDR2 is SVGAGI in the germline V gene (reference sequence). The ends were cut back, 0 bases at V and 0 bases at J, with 6 bases in the middle. CDR3 length: 15 amino acids. This clonotype was detected many times. Its antigen is as yet unknown. V and J are TRBV6-6 and TRBJ1-3; D unresolved. The clonotype was recovered from an adult who was a healthcare worker with PCR-confirmed SARS-CoV-2 infection or an uninfected control (not recorded which). The sequenced sample was whole blood, obtained at baseline. The CDR3 nucleotides are TGTGCCAGCAGTTACTCGTTCAGCTCTGGAAACACCATATATTTT. Translated, it gives CASSYSFSSGNTIYF.